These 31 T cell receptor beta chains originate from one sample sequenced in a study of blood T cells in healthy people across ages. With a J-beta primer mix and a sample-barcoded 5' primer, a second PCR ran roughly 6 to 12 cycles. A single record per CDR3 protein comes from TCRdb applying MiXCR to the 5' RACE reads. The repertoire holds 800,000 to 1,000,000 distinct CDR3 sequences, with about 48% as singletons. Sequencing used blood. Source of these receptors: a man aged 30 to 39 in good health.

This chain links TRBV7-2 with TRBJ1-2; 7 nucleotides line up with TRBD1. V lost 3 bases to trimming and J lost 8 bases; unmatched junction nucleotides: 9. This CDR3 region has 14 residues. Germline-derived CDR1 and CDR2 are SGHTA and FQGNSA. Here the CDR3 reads CASSFAQGVGGYTF. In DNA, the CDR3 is TGTGCCAGCAGCTTCGCGCAGGGGGTAGGAGGCTACACCTTC.

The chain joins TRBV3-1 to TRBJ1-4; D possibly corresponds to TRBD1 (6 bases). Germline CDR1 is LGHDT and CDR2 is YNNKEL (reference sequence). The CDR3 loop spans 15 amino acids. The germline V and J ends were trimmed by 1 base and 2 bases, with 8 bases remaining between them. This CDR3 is CASSQGTATNEKLFF. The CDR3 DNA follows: TGTGCCAGCAGCCAAGGGACAGCGACTAATGAAAAACTGTTTTTT.

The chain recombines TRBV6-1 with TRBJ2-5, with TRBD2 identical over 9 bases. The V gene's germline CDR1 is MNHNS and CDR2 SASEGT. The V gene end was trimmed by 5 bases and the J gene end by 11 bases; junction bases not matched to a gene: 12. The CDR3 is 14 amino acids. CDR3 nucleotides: TGTGCCAGCAGTATGGGCGGGGGGGCTGATGAGCAGTACTTC. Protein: CASSMGGGADEQYF.

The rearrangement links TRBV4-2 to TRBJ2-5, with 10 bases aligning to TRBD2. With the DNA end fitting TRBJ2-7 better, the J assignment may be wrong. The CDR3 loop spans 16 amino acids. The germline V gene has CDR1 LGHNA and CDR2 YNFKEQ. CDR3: CASSPSGGLNSYEQYF. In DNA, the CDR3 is TGTGCCAGCAGTCCTAGCGGGGGCCTCAACTCCTACGAGCAGTACTTC.

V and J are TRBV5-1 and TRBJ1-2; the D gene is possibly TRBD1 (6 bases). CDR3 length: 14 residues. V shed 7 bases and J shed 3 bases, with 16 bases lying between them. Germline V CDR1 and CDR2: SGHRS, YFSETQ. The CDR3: CASRDNREYYGYTF. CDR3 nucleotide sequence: TGCGCCAGCCGAGACAACAGGGAATACTATGGCTACACCTTC.

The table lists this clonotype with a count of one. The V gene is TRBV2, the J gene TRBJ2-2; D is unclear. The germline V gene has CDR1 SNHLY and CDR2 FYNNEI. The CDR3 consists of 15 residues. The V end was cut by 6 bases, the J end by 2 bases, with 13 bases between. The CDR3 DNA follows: TGTGCCAGCAGCCTCGTCGCTATTAACACCGGGGAGCTGTTTTTT. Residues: CASSLVAINTGELFF. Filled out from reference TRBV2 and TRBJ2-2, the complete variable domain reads EPEVTQTPSHQVTQMGQEVILRCVPISNHLYFYWYRQILGQKVEFLVSFYNNEISEKSEIFDDQFSVERPDGSNFTLKIRSTKLEDSAMYFCASSLVAINTGELFFGEGSRLTVL.

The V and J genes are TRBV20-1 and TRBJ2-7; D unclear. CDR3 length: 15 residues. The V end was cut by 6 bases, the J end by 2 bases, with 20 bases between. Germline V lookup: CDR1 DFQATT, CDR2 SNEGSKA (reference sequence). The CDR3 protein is CSAPNRRTSPYEQYF. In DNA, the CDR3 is TGCAGTGCCCCGAACCGACGGACCAGTCCCTACGAGCAGTACTTC.

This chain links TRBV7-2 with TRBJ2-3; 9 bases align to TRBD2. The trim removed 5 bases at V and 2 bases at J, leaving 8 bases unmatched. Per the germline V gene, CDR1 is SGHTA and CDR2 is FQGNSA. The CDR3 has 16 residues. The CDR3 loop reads CASSLGQRGVTDTQYF. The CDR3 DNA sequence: TGTGCCAGCAGCCTAGGCCAGCGGGGGGTCACAGATACGCAGTATTTT.

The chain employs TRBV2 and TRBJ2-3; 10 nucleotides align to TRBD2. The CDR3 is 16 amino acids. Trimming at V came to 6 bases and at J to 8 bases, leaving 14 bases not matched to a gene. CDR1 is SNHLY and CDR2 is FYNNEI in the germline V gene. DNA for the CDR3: TGTGCCAGCAGCCGATCCTCAAGCGGGGGGGCCAGTACGCAGTATTTT. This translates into CASSRSSSGGASTQYF.

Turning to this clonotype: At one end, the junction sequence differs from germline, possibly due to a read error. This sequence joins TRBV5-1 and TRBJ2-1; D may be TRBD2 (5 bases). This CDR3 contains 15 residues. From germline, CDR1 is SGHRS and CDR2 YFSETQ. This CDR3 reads CASSLLSSGMNERFF. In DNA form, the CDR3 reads TGCGCCAGCAGCTTGCTGAGCTCGGGGATGAATGAGCGGTTCTTC. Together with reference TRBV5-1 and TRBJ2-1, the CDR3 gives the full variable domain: KAGVTQTPRYLIKTRGQQVTLSCSPISGHRSVSWYQQTPGQGLQFLFEYFSETQRNKGNFPGRFSGRQFSNSRSEMNVSTLELGDSALYLCASSLLSSGMNERFFGPGTRLTVL.

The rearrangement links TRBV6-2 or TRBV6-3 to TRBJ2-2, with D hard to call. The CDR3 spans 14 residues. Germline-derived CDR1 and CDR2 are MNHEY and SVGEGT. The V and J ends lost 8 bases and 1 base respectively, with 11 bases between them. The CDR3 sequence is CASASQGNTGELFF. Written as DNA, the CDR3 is TGTGCCAGCGCCAGCCAAGGGAACACCGGGGAGCTGTTTTTT.

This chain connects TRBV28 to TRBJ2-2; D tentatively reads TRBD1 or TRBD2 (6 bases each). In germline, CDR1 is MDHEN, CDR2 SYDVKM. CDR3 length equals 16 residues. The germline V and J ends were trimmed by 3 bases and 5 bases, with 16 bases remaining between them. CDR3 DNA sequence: TGTGCCAGCAGTTTCGGGCAGGGGAGGTTGACCGGGGAGCTGTTTTTT. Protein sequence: CASSFGQGRLTGELFF.

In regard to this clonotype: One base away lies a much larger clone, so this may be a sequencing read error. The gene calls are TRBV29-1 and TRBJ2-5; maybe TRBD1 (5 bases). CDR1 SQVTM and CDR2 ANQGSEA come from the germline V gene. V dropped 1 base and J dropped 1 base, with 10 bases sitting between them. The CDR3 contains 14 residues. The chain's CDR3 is CSVEGGICQETQYF. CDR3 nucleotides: TGCAGCGTTGAAGGGGGCATCTGCCAAGAGACCCAGTACTTC.

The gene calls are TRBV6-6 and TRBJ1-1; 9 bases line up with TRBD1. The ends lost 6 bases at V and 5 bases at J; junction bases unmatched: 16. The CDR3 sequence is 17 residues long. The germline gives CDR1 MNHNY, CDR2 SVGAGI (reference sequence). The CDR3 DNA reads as TGTGCCAGCAGCGCTCCTCTGGACAGGGGAGGGATAACTGAAGCTTTCTTT. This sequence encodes CASSAPLDRGGITEAFF.

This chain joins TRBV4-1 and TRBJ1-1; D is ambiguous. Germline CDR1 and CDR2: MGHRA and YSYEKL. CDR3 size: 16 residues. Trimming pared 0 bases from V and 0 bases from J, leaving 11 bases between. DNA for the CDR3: TGCGCCAGCAGCCAAGAGCGGAGGGCGCTGAACACTGAAGCTTTCTTT. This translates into CASSQERRALNTEAFF.

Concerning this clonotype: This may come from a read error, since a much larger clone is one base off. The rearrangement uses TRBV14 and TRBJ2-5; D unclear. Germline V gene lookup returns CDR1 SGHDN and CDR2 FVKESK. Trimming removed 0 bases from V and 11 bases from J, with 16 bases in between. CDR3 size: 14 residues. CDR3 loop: CASSQEARRNEQYF. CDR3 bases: TGTGCCAGCAGCCAAGAGGCTCGTCGCAATGAGCAGTACTTC.

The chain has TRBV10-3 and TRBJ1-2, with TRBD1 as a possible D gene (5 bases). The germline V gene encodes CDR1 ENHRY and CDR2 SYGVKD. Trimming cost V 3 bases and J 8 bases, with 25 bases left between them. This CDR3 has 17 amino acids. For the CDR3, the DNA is TGTGCCATCAGTGACTTGAGAAATAAGCCAGGGACGGGCGGCTACACCTTC. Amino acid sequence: CAISDLRNKPGTGGYTF.

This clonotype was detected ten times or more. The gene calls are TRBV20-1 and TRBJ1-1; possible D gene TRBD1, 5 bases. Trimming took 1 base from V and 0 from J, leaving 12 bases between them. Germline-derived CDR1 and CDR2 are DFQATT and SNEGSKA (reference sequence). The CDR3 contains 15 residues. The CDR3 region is CSARGMRGLNTEAFF. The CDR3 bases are TGCAGTGCTAGAGGGATGCGGGGCCTGAACACTGAAGCTTTCTTT.

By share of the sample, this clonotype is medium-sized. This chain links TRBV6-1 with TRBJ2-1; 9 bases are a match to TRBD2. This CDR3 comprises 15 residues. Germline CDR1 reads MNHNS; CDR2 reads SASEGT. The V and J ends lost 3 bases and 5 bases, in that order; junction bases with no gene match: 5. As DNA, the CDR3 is TGTGCCAGCAGTGAGGTAGCGGGGGAGAACAATGAGCAGTTCTTC. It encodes CASSEVAGENNEQFF.

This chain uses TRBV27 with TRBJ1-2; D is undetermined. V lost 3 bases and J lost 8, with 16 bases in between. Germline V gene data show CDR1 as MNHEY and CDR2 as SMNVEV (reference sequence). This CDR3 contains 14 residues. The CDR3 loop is CASSFLGSADGYTF. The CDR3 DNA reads TGTGCCAGCAGTTTCCTGGGTAGCGCGGACGGCTACACCTTC.

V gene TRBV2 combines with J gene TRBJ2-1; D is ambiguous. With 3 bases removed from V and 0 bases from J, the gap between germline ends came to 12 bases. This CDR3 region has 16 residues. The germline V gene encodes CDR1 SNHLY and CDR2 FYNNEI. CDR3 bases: TGTGCCAGCAGTGATATAACGAGGAGCTCCTACAATGAGCAGTTCTTC. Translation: CASSDITRSSYNEQFF.

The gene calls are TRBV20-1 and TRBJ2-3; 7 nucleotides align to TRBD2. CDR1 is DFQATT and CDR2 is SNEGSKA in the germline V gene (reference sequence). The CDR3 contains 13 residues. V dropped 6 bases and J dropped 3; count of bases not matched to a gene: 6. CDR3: CSAGEGRTDTQYF. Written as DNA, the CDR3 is TGCAGTGCAGGGGAGGGACGGACAGATACGCAGTATTTT.

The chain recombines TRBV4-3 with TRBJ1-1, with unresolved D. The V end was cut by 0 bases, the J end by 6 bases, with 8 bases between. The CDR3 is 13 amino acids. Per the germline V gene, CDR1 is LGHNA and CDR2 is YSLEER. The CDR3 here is CASSQEPGAEAFF. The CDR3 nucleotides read TGCGCCAGCAGCCAAGAACCGGGCGCTGAAGCTTTCTTT.

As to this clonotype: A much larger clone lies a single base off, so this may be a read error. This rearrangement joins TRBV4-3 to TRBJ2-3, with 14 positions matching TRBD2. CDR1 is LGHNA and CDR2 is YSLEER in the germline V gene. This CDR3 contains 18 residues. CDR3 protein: CAGSQEPGLAGALDTQYF. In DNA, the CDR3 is TGCGCCGGCAGCCAAGAACCGGGACTAGCGGGGGCTTTAGATACGCAGTATTTT.

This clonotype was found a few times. This chain's CDR3 is CASGSGLGGTDTQYF. The CDR3 DNA follows: TGTGCCAGTGGGTCGGGACTAGGAGGCACAGATACGCAGTATTTT. The chain uses TRBV27 and TRBJ2-3; TRBD2 matches 8 bases. CDR3 length: 15 amino acids. CDR1 is MNHEY, CDR2 SMNVEV, per germline (reference sequence). V shed 9 bases, J shed 1 base, and the junction held 9 bases outside the gene matches.

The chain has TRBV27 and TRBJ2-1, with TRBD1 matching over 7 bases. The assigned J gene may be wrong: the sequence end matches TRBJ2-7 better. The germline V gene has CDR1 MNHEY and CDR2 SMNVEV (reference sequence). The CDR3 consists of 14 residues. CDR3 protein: CASSFPGQYNEQYF. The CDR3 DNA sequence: TGTGCCAGCAGTTTCCCGGGACAGTACAATGAGCAGTACTTC.

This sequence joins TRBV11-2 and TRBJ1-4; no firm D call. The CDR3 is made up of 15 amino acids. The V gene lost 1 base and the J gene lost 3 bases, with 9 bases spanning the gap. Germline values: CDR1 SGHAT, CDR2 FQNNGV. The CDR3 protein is CASSLARAANEKLFF. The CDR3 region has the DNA TGTGCCAGCAGCTTAGCCCGGGCCGCTAATGAAAAACTGTTTTTT.

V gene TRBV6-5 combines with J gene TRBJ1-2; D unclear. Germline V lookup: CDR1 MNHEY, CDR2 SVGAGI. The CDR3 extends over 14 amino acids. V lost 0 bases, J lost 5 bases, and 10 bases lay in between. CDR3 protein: CASSYSNSLYGYTF. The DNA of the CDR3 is TGTGCCAGCAGTTACTCGAACAGTTTATATGGCTACACCTTC.

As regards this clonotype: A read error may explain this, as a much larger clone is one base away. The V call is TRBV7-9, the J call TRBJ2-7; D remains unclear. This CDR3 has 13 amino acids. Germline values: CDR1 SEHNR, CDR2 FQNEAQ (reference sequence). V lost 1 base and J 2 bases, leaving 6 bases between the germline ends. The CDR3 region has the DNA TGTGCCAGCAGCTTAGTCGAGGCCTACGAGCAGTACTTC. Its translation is CASSLVEAYEQYF.

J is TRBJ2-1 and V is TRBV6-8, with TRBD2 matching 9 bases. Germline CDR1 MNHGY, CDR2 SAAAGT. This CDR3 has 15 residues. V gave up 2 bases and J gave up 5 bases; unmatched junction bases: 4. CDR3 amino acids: CASSYPGLANNEQFF. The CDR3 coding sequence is TGTGCCAGCAGTTACCCGGGACTAGCAAACAATGAGCAGTTCTTC.

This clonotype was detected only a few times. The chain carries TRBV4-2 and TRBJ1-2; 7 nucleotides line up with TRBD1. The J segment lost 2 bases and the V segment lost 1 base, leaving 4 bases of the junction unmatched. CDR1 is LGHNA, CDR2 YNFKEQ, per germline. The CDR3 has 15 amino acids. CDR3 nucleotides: TGTGCCAGCAGCCAAGCCCCGACAGGGAACTATGGCTACACCTTC. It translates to CASSQAPTGNYGYTF.